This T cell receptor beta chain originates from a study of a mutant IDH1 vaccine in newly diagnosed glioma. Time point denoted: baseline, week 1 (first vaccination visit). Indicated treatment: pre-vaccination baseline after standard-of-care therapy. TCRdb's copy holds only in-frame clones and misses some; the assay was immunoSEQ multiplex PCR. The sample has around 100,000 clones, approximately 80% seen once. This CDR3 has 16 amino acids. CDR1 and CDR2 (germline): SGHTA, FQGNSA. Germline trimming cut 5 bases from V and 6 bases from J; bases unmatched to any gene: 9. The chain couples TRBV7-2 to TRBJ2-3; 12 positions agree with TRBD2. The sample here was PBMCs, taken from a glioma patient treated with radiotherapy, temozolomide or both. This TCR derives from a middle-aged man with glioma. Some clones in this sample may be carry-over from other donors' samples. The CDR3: CASSITSGGSFDTQYF. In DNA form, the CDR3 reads TGTGCCAGCAGCATAACTAGCGGGGGGTCCTTTGATACGCAGTATTTT.